One sample yielded the 14 T cell receptor beta chains listed below, sequenced in a study of cytomegalovirus exposure and HLA in healthy donors. Assay: immunoSEQ multiplex PCR; the TCRdb copy retains only in-frame clones and omits some. The sample records around 150,000 clones, less than 90% being singletons. Sequencing was performed on PBMCs. All receptors come from a man aged 30 to 39 in good health and CMV-seropositive.

This clone was observed once. The chain has TRBV28 and TRBJ2-7; the match to TRBD2 covers 10 bases. Germline CDR1 reads MDHEN; CDR2 reads SYDVKM. Trimming removed 5 bases from V and 4 bases from J; junction bases left unmatched: 8. CDR3 length: 15 amino acids. Here the CDR3 DNA reads TGTGCCAGCAGTACATCAGCGGGGGGGCCTTACGAGCAGTACTTC. Protein: CASSTSAGGPYEQYF.

Written as DNA, the CDR3 is TGCGCCAGCAGCCAAGATCGGGACAACAATCAGCCCCAGCATTTT. Residues: CASSQDRDNNQPQHF. V gene TRBV4-3 combines with J gene TRBJ1-5; D perhaps matches TRBD1 (6 bases). The CDR3 spans 15 residues. Trimming removed 0 bases at V and 3 bases at J, with 9 bases between. Per germline, CDR1 LGHNA and CDR2 YSLEER.

The chain recombines TRBV6-4 with TRBJ2-2; D might be TRBD2 (6 bases). The V and J ends lost 6 bases and 4 bases respectively, with 18 bases between them. The CDR3 is 16 amino acids. Per the germline V gene, CDR1 is MRHNA and CDR2 is SNTAGT. CDR3 loop: CASSQELGGFTGELFF. CDR3 bases: TGTGCCAGCAGCCAAGAGCTGGGGGGTTTCACCGGGGAGCTGTTTTTT.

The chain couples TRBV4-3 to TRBJ2-3, with D hard to call. With 0 bases removed from V and 1 base from J, the gap between germline ends came to 14 bases. This CDR3 is built from 17 residues. CDR1 is LGHNA, CDR2 YSLEER, per germline. The CDR3 spells CASSQDGDKTGTDTQYF. The DNA of the CDR3 is TGCGCCAGCAGCCAAGACGGCGATAAAACAGGCACAGATACGCAGTATTTT.

The rearrangement uses TRBV2 and TRBJ2-7; 10 positions agree with TRBD2. V gave up 4 bases and J gave up 5 bases; unmatched junction bases: 8. CDR3 length equals 15 residues. From germline, CDR1 is SNHLY and CDR2 FYNNEI. CDR3 sequence: CASSGLAGVTNEQYF. The CDR3 DNA is TGTGCCAGCAGTGGGCTAGCGGGAGTAACTAACGAGCAGTACTTC.

This chain links TRBV4-1 with TRBJ2-2; D is perhaps TRBD1 (6 bases). Per germline, CDR1 MGHRA and CDR2 YSYEKL. With 1 base removed from V and 7 bases from J, the gap between germline ends came to 16 bases. The CDR3 covers 16 residues. The CDR3 is CASSQAPGARLGELFF. DNA of the CDR3: TGCGCCAGCAGCCAAGCCCCAGGGGCACGACTCGGGGAGCTGTTTTTT.

This clone was counted once. The CDR3 coding sequence is TGCGCCAGCAGCCCAGACAGGGCTGATAGCAATCAGCCCCAGCATTTT. This translates into CASSPDRADSNQPQHF. The V call is TRBV5-1, the J call TRBJ1-5, with 7 positions matching TRBD1. V was clipped by 4 bases and J by 0 bases; unmatched bases: 7. The germline CDR1 and CDR2 sequences are SGHRS and YFSETQ. There are 16 residues in the CDR3.

The chain links TRBV27 to TRBJ1-1; 11 bases are shared with TRBD1. The CDR3 has 15 residues. Per the germline V gene, CDR1 is MNHEY and CDR2 is SMNVEV (reference sequence). Losses at the gene ends were 4 bases for V and 1 base for J; bases not matched to a gene: 2. CDR3: CASSSDRGRNTEAFF. In nucleotides, the CDR3 is TGTGCCAGCAGTTCGGACAGGGGGCGGAACACTGAAGCTTTCTTT.

The V gene is TRBV11-2, the J gene TRBJ2-3; D possibly corresponds to TRBD2 (6 bases). V shed 5 bases and J shed 3 bases, with 15 bases lying between them. Germline V gene lookup returns CDR1 SGHAT and CDR2 FQNNGV. The CDR3 is 15 residues long. CDR3 residues: CASSTRLGLTDTQYF. The CDR3, as DNA: TGTGCCAGCAGCACCCGACTAGGTCTTACAGATACGCAGTATTTT.

The chain is built from TRBV6-6 and TRBJ2-4, with 7 positions matching TRBD2. The CDR3 is 15 residues long. The V gene end was trimmed by 0 bases and the J gene end by 4 bases; junction bases not matched to a gene: 3. In germline, CDR1 is MNHNY, CDR2 SVGAGI (reference sequence). The CDR3 sequence is CASSYSPSGKNIQYF. CDR3 bases: TGTGCCAGCAGTTACTCACCTAGCGGAAAAAACATTCAGTACTTC.

Written as DNA, the CDR3 is TGTGCCAGCAGCCCCCTCGACATCGATGAGCAGTTCTTC. Amino acid sequence: CASSPLDIDEQFF. The chain uses TRBV4-2 and TRBJ2-1; D remains ambiguous. V lost 4 bases and J 8 bases, leaving 12 bases between the germline ends. CDR1 is LGHNA, CDR2 YNFKEQ, per germline. The CDR3 runs to 13 residues.

This sequence joins TRBV28 and TRBJ2-7; no firm D call. Germline assignment: CDR1 MDHEN and CDR2 SYDVKM. Trimming took 6 bases from V and 0 from J, leaving 9 bases between them. The CDR3 runs 13 residues. The CDR3 sequence: CASSPLFSYEQYF. The CDR3, as DNA: TGTGCCAGCAGCCCACTTTTCTCCTACGAGCAGTACTTC.

CDR3 DNA sequence: TGTGCCAGCAGCCAAAGCGACAGGGATAACGGGGAGCTGTTTTTT. Its protein product is CASSQSDRDNGELFF. This chain links TRBV4-2 with TRBJ2-2, with TRBD1 matching 7 bases. Losses at the gene ends were 2 bases for V and 7 bases for J; bases not matched to a gene: 7. There are 15 residues in the CDR3. The germline V gene has CDR1 LGHNA and CDR2 YNFKEQ.

This clone was found once. The genes are TRBV15 and TRBJ2-2, with 8 bases lining up with TRBD2. V was pared by 2 bases and J by 6 bases, with 8 bases of the junction left unmatched. Germline assignment: CDR1 LNHNV and CDR2 YYDKDF (reference sequence). The CDR3 runs to 16 residues. CDR3 in amino acids: CATSRKIGGGSGELFF. The CDR3 bases are TGTGCCACCAGCAGAAAAATTGGCGGGGGGTCCGGGGAGCTGTTTTTT.